Below, 19 T cell receptor beta chains from the same sample are listed, as sequenced in a study of OX40 agonist ivuxolimab in advanced cancers. TCRdb's table, derived via immunoSEQ multiplex PCR, lists solely in-frame clones and lacks some. The profile shows under 85,000 clones, 75% to 90% of them singletons. This sample comprised CD4+ or CD8+ T cells sorted from blood, obtained in a trial of the OX40 agonist ivuxolimab. Receptor source: an adult with an advanced solid tumor such as melanoma, head and neck, liver or kidney cancer.

This chain links TRBV30 with TRBJ2-7; D is unclear. The V and J ends lost 2 bases and 5 bases respectively, with 10 bases between them. Germline CDR1 and CDR2: GTSNPN and SVGIG (reference sequence). The CDR3 spans 12 residues. The CDR3: CAWSRGKNEQYF. Written as DNA, the CDR3 is TGTGCCTGGAGTAGAGGAAAAAACGAGCAGTACTTC. Together with reference TRBV30 and TRBJ2-7, the CDR3 gives the full variable domain: SQTIHQWPATLVQPVGSPLSLECTVEGTSNPNLYWYRQAAGRGLQLLFYSVGIGQISSEVPQNLSASRPQDRQFILSSKKLLLSDSGFYLCAWSRGKNEQYFGPGTRLTVT.

This chain uses TRBV6-1 with TRBJ1-3; no clear D gene. V was trimmed by 0 bases and J by 1 base, leaving 16 bases between them. This CDR3 spans 18 amino acids. From germline, CDR1 is MNHNS and CDR2 SASEGT. CDR3 sequence reads: CASSEALNPTRSGNTIYF. For the CDR3, the DNA is TGTGCCAGCAGTGAAGCCCTCAACCCGACACGTTCTGGAAACACCATATATTTT.

Written as DNA, the CDR3 is TGTGCCAGCTCACCACGCACGGAATCACCCCTCCACTTT. Translation: CASSPRTESPLHF. This chain connects TRBV18 to TRBJ1-6; D unclear. V was shortened by 1 base and J by 10 bases, with 8 bases between the two germline ends. Germline CDR1 and CDR2: KGHSH and LQKENI. This CDR3 contains 13 residues.

The J gene is TRBJ1-1, the V gene TRBV28, with a tentative D call TRBD1 (6 bases). V lost 6 bases to trimming and J lost 1 base, with 12 bases between them. CDR1 is MDHEN and CDR2 is SYDVKM in the germline V gene. The CDR3 runs 14 residues. CDR3 loop: CASSLQGPNTEAFF. In DNA form, the CDR3 reads TGTGCCAGCAGCCTACAGGGTCCGAACACTGAAGCTTTCTTT.

The chain carries TRBV19 and TRBJ2-2, with TRBD2 matching over 8 bases. In germline, CDR1 is LNHDA, CDR2 SQIVND (reference sequence). V shed 4 bases and J 3 bases; nucleotides not matched to a gene: 7. This CDR3 is 16 amino acids long. CDR3 protein: CASSTAGGRDTGELFF. The CDR3 DNA reads as TGTGCCAGTAGTACTGCGGGAGGCCGGGACACCGGGGAGCTGTTTTTT.

The gene calls are TRBV27 and TRBJ1-2; TRBD1 might be the D (5 bases). Trimming cost V 7 bases and J 7 bases, with 16 bases left between them. There are 13 residues in the CDR3. Germline values: CDR1 MNHEY, CDR2 SMNVEV (reference sequence). The CDR3 DNA is TGTGCCAGCAAGGTCATCCCGAGGGGTGGCTACACCTTC. As protein: CASKVIPRGGYTF.

The chain employs TRBV7-2 and TRBJ2-7; D gene uncertain. The CDR3 is made up of 12 amino acids. Germline CDR1 and CDR2: SGHTA and FQGNSA. V gave up 1 base and J gave up 2 bases, with 3 bases separating them. CDR3 nucleotides: TGTGCCAGCAGCTTAGTAGCCTACGAGCAGTACTTC. It yields the protein CASSLVAYEQYF.

The rearrangement joins TRBV7-3 to TRBJ2-7, with D uncertain. Germline CDR1 SGHTA, CDR2 FQGTGA. There are 12 residues in the CDR3. With 5 bases removed from V and 4 bases from J, the gap between germline ends came to 9 bases. For the CDR3, the DNA is TGTGCCAGCAGCCCTGATGGGTACGAGCAGTACTTC. Translated: CASSPDGYEQYF.

This clone was observed a single time. The chain uses TRBV28 and TRBJ2-5; D is possibly TRBD1 (5 bases). The germline CDR1 and CDR2 sequences are MDHEN and SYDVKM. The CDR3 length is 13 residues. Trimming cost V 4 bases and J 5 bases, with 11 bases left between them. For the CDR3, the DNA is TGTGCCAGCAGTTCCAGGGCCCCGGAGACCCAGTACTTC. The encoded protein is CASSSRAPETQYF.

This chain uses TRBV6-6 with TRBJ1-4; D not resolved. With 8 bases removed from V and 4 bases from J, the gap between germline ends came to 11 bases. Germline CDR1 MNHNY, CDR2 SVGAGI (reference sequence). The CDR3 has 13 residues. CDR3 region: CASGLQLNEKLFF. The CDR3 nucleotides are TGTGCCAGCGGACTCCAACTTAATGAAAAACTGTTTTTT.

The chain is built from TRBV7-3 and TRBJ2-3; unclear D gene. Germline values: CDR1 SGHTA, CDR2 FQGTGA. Trimming removed 5 bases from V and 0 bases from J, with 9 bases in between. This CDR3 has 14 residues. The CDR3 sequence: CASSPQTSTDTQYF. The CDR3 region has the DNA TGTGCCAGCAGCCCACAGACTAGCACAGATACGCAGTATTTT.

The V call is TRBV28, the J call TRBJ1-2, with D possibly matching TRBD1 (6 bases). The germline V gene has CDR1 MDHEN and CDR2 SYDVKM. There are 14 residues in the CDR3. With 6 bases removed from V and 0 bases from J, the gap between germline ends came to 11 bases. The DNA of the CDR3 is TGTGCCAGCAGATTGACAGGACCTAACTATGGCTACACCTTC. It yields the protein CASRLTGPNYGYTF.

In the case of this clone: Sequence at one end of the junction differs from germline and may be a read error. The rearrangement links TRBV18 to TRBJ2-5; possibly TRBD1 for D (6 bases). The germline V gene encodes CDR1 KGHSH and CDR2 LQKENI. This CDR3 region has 12 residues. The CDR3 loop reads CASSRPQGPANF. The CDR3 nucleotides read TGTGCCAGCTCACGCCCACAGGGACCGGCGAACTTC.

This chain joins TRBV6-6 and TRBJ2-7; 10 nucleotides line up with TRBD1. Germline V gives CDR1 MNHNY, CDR2 SVGAGI (reference sequence). V was clipped by 6 bases and J by 6 bases; unmatched bases: 5. This CDR3 comprises 13 residues. The DNA of the CDR3 is TGTGCCAGCAGAAGGGACAGGGGAGGCGAGCAGTACTTC. Its translation: CASRRDRGGEQYF.

The chain uses TRBV4-1 and TRBJ1-5; D not resolved. CDR3 length: 14 residues. Trimming stripped 1 base from V and 5 bases from J, with 9 bases between. Looked up from germline, CDR1 is MGHRA and CDR2 is YSYEKL. CDR3 region: CASSQVFVDQPQHF. The CDR3 DNA reads TGCGCCAGCAGCCAAGTCTTCGTCGATCAGCCCCAGCATTTT.

The chain combines TRBV18 with TRBJ2-2, with TRBD2 matching 10 bases. Germline values: CDR1 KGHSH, CDR2 LQKENI. J was trimmed by 7 bases and V by 1 base; bases with no gene match: 6. The CDR3 is 16 amino acids. CDR3 loop: CASSPLASGRVGELFF. CDR3 bases: TGTGCCAGCTCACCACTGGCTAGCGGGAGAGTCGGGGAGCTGTTTTTT.

The J gene is TRBJ1-1, the V gene TRBV2; tentatively, D is TRBD1 (5 bases). Per germline, CDR1 SNHLY and CDR2 FYNNEI. CDR3 size: 15 residues. V was trimmed by 5 bases and J by 0 bases, leaving 13 bases between them. DNA for the CDR3: TGTGCCAGCAGTTCTCAGGGTGGGATGAACACTGAAGCTTTCTTT. Encoded protein: CASSSQGGMNTEAFF.

This rearrangement joins TRBV2 to TRBJ1-5, with D uncertain. CDR1 SNHLY and CDR2 FYNNEI come from the germline V gene. V lost 6 bases and J 1 base, leaving 10 bases between the germline ends. The CDR3 covers 14 residues. CDR3 bases: TGTGCCAGCAGGCGGGGTACAAGCAATCAGCCCCAGCATTTT. Its translation is CASRRGTSNQPQHF.

The V gene is TRBV19, the J gene TRBJ1-6, with D uncertain. V shed 6 bases and J shed 7 bases, with 16 bases lying between them. This CDR3 region has 15 residues. CDR1 and CDR2 (germline): LNHDA, SQIVND (reference sequence). DNA for the CDR3: TGTGCCAGTAGATCGATGGGCTACTCGAATTCACCCCTCCACTTT. Its translation is CASRSMGYSNSPLHF. The whole variable domain, remainder taken from reference TRBV19 and TRBJ1-6, is DGGITQSPKYLFRKEGQNVTLSCEQNLNHDAMYWYRQDPGQGLRLIYYSQIVNDFQKGDIAEGYSVSREKKESFPLTVTSAQKNPTAFYLCASRSMGYSNSPLHFGNGTRLTVT.